This T cell receptor beta chain was observed in a study of shared clonotypes between healthy human individuals. The split of CD4+ cells yielded CD45RA+ naive and CD45RA-negative memory subsets. With V trimmed by 5 bases and J by 5 bases, 10 bases remained unmatched. Germline V gene lookup returns CDR1 SGHTA and CDR2 FQGTGA. CDR3 length: 15 amino acids. Sequenced by immunoSEQ multiplex PCR; TCRdb stores in-frame clones only, minus some. Among about 2.3 million clones listed, roughly 93% were seen once. The specimen sequenced was naive CD4+ T cells from PBMCs. Subset specified: CD45RA+ positively selected. This rearrangement joins TRBV7-3 to TRBJ2-3; 7 bases fit TRBD1. The clonotype was recovered from a man aged 18 to 29 in good health. Some clones in this sample may be carry-over from other donors' samples. The CDR3, as DNA: TGTGCCAGCAGCGATAGGGACAGAGCAGGAGATACGCAGTATTTT. As protein: CASSDRDRAGDTQYF.